This note documents a single T cell receptor (beta chain) sequence. Its matching antigen is unknown. Primers for the PCR totalled 60 Vbeta and 13 Jbeta. Only in-frame clones appear in the TCRdb table, and some are missing; sequencing was by immunoSEQ multiplex PCR. The data contain over 150,000 clones, approximately 81% of them singletons. CDR3 length equals 13 residues. CDR1 SGHTS and CDR2 YDEGEE come from the germline V gene. Trimming pared 2 bases from V and 6 bases from J, leaving 12 bases between. The source of the sample is a study of cytomegalovirus exposure and HLA in healthy donors. Study conclusions and caveats: Trimming of TCR beta V- and J-genes showed a link, identified in a later analysis, to a missense DCLRE1C variant.

Sequencing was carried out using PBMCs. The source of this sequence is a male donor in good health and CMV-seronegative. The chain carries TRBV5-8 and TRBJ2-7; D might be TRBD2 (6 bases). The CDR3 here is CASSFSWRGEQYF. The CDR3 nucleotides are TGTGCCAGCAGCTTCTCATGGAGGGGCGAGCAGTACTTC. Using reference TRBV5-8 and TRBJ2-7 for the parts outside the CDR3, the full variable domain is EAGVTQSPTHLIKTRGQQATLRCSPISGHTSVYWYQQALGLGLQFLLWYDEGEERNRGNFPPRFSGRQFPNYSSELNVNALELEDSALYLCASSFSWRGEQYFGPGTRLTVT.